The rows below give T cell receptor beta chains drawn from one sample of a study of shared clonotypes between healthy human individuals. Sequencing used immunoSEQ multiplex PCR; TCRdb keeps in-frame clones, though not all of them. The sample has about 1.1 million clones; 77% are singletons. Sequencing was done on a sample of memory CD4+ T cells from PBMCs. The source is a young man in good health. Some clones in this sample may be carry-over from other donors' samples. CDR3s include the opening cysteine and the closing phenylalanine or tryptophan. Each record gives: CDR3 DNA, CDR3 protein, J gene, CDR3 length, clone size, D gene, V gene. D genes are given only for firm matches. Clone size, where shown, is once, few, many, or a class for clones that have expanded.

CDR3nt: TGTGCCAGCTCACCTACTCGCTCCTACAATGAGCAGTTCTTC; CDR3aa: CASSPTRSYNEQFF; j_gene: TRBJ2-1; len: 14; abundance: NA; d_gene: NA; v_gene: TRBV18
CDR3nt: TGTGCCAGCAGCCCACAGGTGAACACTGAAGCTTTCTTT; CDR3aa: CASSPQVNTEAFF; j_gene: TRBJ1-1; len: 13; abundance: NA; d_gene: NA; v_gene: TRBV7-6
CDR3nt: TGCGCCAGCAGCTCACAGGGATCGGGCGAAAAACTGTTTTTT; CDR3aa: CASSSQGSGEKLFF; j_gene: TRBJ1-4; len: 14; abundance: NA; d_gene: NA; v_gene: TRBV5-1
CDR3nt: TGTGCCAGCGGATACAGGGAGGACTACGAGCAGTACTTC; CDR3aa: CASGYREDYEQYF; j_gene: TRBJ2-7; len: 13; abundance: once; d_gene: NA; v_gene: TRBV6-5
CDR3nt: TGTGCCAGCAGTGGACAGAGTACCGGGGAGCTGTTTTTT; CDR3aa: CASSGQSTGELFF; j_gene: TRBJ2-2; len: 13; abundance: NA; d_gene: NA; v_gene: TRBV28
CDR3nt: TGCGCCAGCAGCTTGGTCCCGACAGGTTCCCACCAAGAGACCCAGTACTTC; CDR3aa: CASSLVPTGSHQETQYF; j_gene: TRBJ2-5; len: 17; abundance: few; d_gene: NA; v_gene: TRBV5-1
CDR3nt: TGTGCCAGCAGCCATCCAGGGGGATCCTCTGGAAACACCATATATTTT; CDR3aa: CASSHPGGSSGNTIYF; j_gene: TRBJ1-3; len: 16; abundance: NA; d_gene: TRBD1; v_gene: TRBV7-9
CDR3nt: TGCGCCAGCAGCCCCCAAGGGAGCGGGAGGATCAATGAGCAGTTCTTC; CDR3aa: CASSPQGSGRINEQFF; j_gene: TRBJ2-1; len: 16; abundance: NA; d_gene: TRBD2; v_gene: TRBV5-1
CDR3nt: TGTGCCAGCGAACCAGGGACTAGCGGGACCTACGAGCAGTACTTC; CDR3aa: CASEPGTSGTYEQYF; j_gene: TRBJ2-7; len: 15; abundance: few; d_gene: TRBD2; v_gene: TRBV28
CDR3nt: TGTGCCAGCTCACCAGACCAAGACTATGGCTACACCTTC; CDR3aa: CASSPDQDYGYTF; j_gene: TRBJ1-2; len: 13; abundance: few; d_gene: NA; v_gene: TRBV18
CDR3nt: TGCAGCGTTGTTGGCGGGAGAGGGGCGGACGAGCAGTACTTC; CDR3aa: CSVVGGRGADEQYF; j_gene: TRBJ2-7; len: 14; abundance: NA; d_gene: TRBD2; v_gene: TRBV29-1
CDR3nt: TGTGCCACCAGCCCATCGGTTATGGGTGAAGCTTTCTTT; CDR3aa: CATSPSVMGEAFF; j_gene: TRBJ1-1; len: 13; abundance: few; d_gene: NA; v_gene: TRBV15
CDR3nt: TGTGCCACCAAGGGGGCGGGAGGCTACACAGATACGCAGTATTTT; CDR3aa: CATKGAGGYTDTQYF; j_gene: TRBJ2-3; len: 15; abundance: few; d_gene: NA; v_gene: TRBV28
CDR3nt: TGTGCCAGCAGCTTATCCGGGTTGCGGGTGAACACCGGGGAGCTGTTTTTT; CDR3aa: CASSLSGLRVNTGELFF; j_gene: TRBJ2-2; len: 17; abundance: NA; d_gene: NA; v_gene: TRBV11-1
CDR3nt: TGTGCCAGCAGCATAACCGGGACAGAGAACACTGAAGCTTTCTTT; CDR3aa: CASSITGTENTEAFF; j_gene: TRBJ1-1; len: 15; abundance: NA; d_gene: TRBD1; v_gene: TRBV7-3
CDR3nt: TGTGCCAGCAGTGCCCTAAACCAGGGGGAAGTAAGGAATCAGCCCCAGCATTTT; CDR3aa: CASSALNQGEVRNQPQHF; j_gene: TRBJ1-5; len: 18; abundance: NA; d_gene: TRBD1; v_gene: TRBV6-7
CDR3nt: TGTGCCAGCGGGAGCCCGGACAGGGGGATCTACGAGCAGTACTTC; CDR3aa: CASGSPDRGIYEQYF; j_gene: TRBJ2-7; len: 15; abundance: NA; d_gene: TRBD1; v_gene: TRBV5-6
CDR3nt: TGCAGCGTTGATGGGCTAGCGGAGCGTTCCTACAATGAGCAGTTCTTC; CDR3aa: CSVDGLAERSYNEQFF; j_gene: TRBJ2-1; len: 16; abundance: NA; d_gene: TRBD2; v_gene: TRBV29-1
CDR3nt: TGTGCCAGCAGTGTACTGTGGGAGACCCAGTACTTC; CDR3aa: CASSVLWETQYF; j_gene: TRBJ2-5; len: 12; abundance: NA; d_gene: NA; v_gene: TRBV6-1
CDR3nt: TGTGCCAGCAACAGGGGGCGCGTAGACGGGGAGCTGTTTTTT; CDR3aa: CASNRGRVDGELFF; j_gene: TRBJ2-2; len: 14; abundance: once; d_gene: TRBD1; v_gene: TRBV7-8
CDR3nt: TGTGCCAGCGGGACTAGCGGGATTTTAGCGCAGTATTTT; CDR3aa: CASGTSGILAQYF; j_gene: TRBJ2-3; len: 13; abundance: NA; d_gene: TRBD2; v_gene: TRBV7-2
CDR3nt: TGTGCCAGCAGTTTAGATCCTAACTATGGCTACACCTTC; CDR3aa: CASSLDPNYGYTF; j_gene: TRBJ1-2; len: 13; abundance: once; d_gene: NA; v_gene: TRBV27
CDR3nt: TGTGCCAGCAGTTTAAGGGGGGGCAATCAGCCCCAGCATTTT; CDR3aa: CASSLRGGNQPQHF; j_gene: TRBJ1-5; len: 14; abundance: NA; d_gene: NA; v_gene: TRBV27
CDR3nt: TGTGCCAGCAGCGTCGGGACCGCCTATACGCAGTATTTT; CDR3aa: CASSVGTAYTQYF; j_gene: TRBJ2-3; len: 13; abundance: NA; d_gene: NA; v_gene: TRBV9
CDR3nt: TGTGCCAGCAGCTTATCAGGGGCTTCCACCAACGAGCAGTACTTC; CDR3aa: CASSLSGASTNEQYF; j_gene: TRBJ2-7; len: 15; abundance: NA; d_gene: NA; v_gene: TRBV5-5
CDR3nt: TGTGCCTGGAGTCAGGGGGCCAGGGAGACCCAGTACTTC; CDR3aa: CAWSQGARETQYF; j_gene: TRBJ2-5; len: 13; abundance: many; d_gene: TRBD1; v_gene: TRBV30
CDR3nt: TGTGCCACCACGACAGATAACTATGGCTACACCTTC; CDR3aa: CATTTDNYGYTF; j_gene: TRBJ1-2; len: 12; abundance: NA; d_gene: NA; v_gene: TRBV6-1
CDR3nt: TGTGCCAGTATCGACAGCTCCTACAATGAGCAGTTCTTC; CDR3aa: CASIDSSYNEQFF; j_gene: TRBJ2-1; len: 13; abundance: NA; d_gene: NA; v_gene: TRBV19
CDR3nt: TGTGCCAGCAGCTTAGACACCGGGGAGCTGTTTTTT; CDR3aa: CASSLDTGELFF; j_gene: TRBJ2-2; len: 12; abundance: NA; d_gene: NA; v_gene: TRBV7-3
CDR3nt: TGTGCCACCAGCAGGGACAGCATCTCCTACGAGCAGTACTTC; CDR3aa: CATSRDSISYEQYF; j_gene: TRBJ2-7; len: 14; abundance: NA; d_gene: NA; v_gene: TRBV15
CDR3nt: TGTGCCAGCAGACCTGGACAGTACACTGAAGCTTTCTTT; CDR3aa: CASRPGQYTEAFF; j_gene: TRBJ1-1; len: 13; abundance: NA; d_gene: NA; v_gene: TRBV7-2
CDR3nt: TGTGCCAGCAGCCAAGGTCTGAGCTTCTCTGGAAACACCATATATTTT; CDR3aa: CASSQGLSFSGNTIYF; j_gene: TRBJ1-3; len: 16; abundance: NA; d_gene: NA; v_gene: TRBV14
CDR3nt: TGTGCCTGGAACGGGTACACTGAAGCTTTCTTT; CDR3aa: CAWNGYTEAFF; j_gene: TRBJ1-1; len: 11; abundance: few; d_gene: NA; v_gene: TRBV30
CDR3nt: TGTGCCAGCAGCTTCCCCGGGACAGGGCCCGTCTATGGCTACACCTTC; CDR3aa: CASSFPGTGPVYGYTF; j_gene: TRBJ1-2; len: 16; abundance: NA; d_gene: TRBD1; v_gene: TRBV11-3
CDR3nt: TGCGCCAGCAGCGCAGGGGTTACCGGGGAGCTGTTTTTT; CDR3aa: CASSAGVTGELFF; j_gene: TRBJ2-2; len: 13; abundance: NA; d_gene: NA; v_gene: TRBV5-1
CDR3nt: TGTGCCAGCAGCGGTGACAGGGGGCTTCGGTATGGCTACACCTTC; CDR3aa: CASSGDRGLRYGYTF; j_gene: TRBJ1-2; len: 15; abundance: NA; d_gene: TRBD1; v_gene: TRBV7-2
CDR3nt: TGTGCCAGCAGTTTGGCGGGGGCCCGAAACTATGGCTACACCTTC; CDR3aa: CASSLAGARNYGYTF; j_gene: TRBJ1-2; len: 15; abundance: NA; d_gene: NA; v_gene: TRBV28